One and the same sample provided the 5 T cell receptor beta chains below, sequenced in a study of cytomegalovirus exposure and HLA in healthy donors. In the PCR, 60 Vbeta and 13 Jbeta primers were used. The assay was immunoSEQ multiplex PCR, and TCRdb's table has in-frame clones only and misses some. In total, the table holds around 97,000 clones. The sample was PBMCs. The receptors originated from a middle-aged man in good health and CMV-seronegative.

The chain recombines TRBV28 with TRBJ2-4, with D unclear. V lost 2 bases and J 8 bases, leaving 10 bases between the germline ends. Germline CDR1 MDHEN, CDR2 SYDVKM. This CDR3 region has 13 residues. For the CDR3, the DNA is TGTGCCAGCAGTTTAGAACCCCGGGACATTCAGTACTTC. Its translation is CASSLEPRDIQYF.

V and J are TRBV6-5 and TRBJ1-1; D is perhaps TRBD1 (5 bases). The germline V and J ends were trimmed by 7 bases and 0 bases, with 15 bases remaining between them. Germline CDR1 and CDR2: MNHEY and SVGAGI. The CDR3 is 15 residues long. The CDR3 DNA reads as TGTGCCAGCATAGCAGGGTTTGGGATGAACACTGAAGCTTTCTTT. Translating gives CASIAGFGMNTEAFF.

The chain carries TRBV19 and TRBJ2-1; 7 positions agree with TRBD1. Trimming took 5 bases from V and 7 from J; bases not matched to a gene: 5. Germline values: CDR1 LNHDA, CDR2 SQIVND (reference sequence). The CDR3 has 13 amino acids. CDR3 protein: CASSASTGNEQFF. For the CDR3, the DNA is TGTGCCAGTAGTGCCTCGACAGGGAATGAGCAGTTCTTC.

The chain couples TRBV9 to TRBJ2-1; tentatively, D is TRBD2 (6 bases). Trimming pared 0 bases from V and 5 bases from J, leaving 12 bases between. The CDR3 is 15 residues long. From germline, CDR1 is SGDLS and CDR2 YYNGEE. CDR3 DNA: TGTGCCAGCAGCGTAGTGGAGGGGTTTCACAATGAGCAGTTCTTC. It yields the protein CASSVVEGFHNEQFF.

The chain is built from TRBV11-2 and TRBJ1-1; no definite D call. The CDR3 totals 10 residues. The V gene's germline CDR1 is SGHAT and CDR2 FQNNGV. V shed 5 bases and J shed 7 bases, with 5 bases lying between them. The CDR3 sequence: CASSAYEAFF. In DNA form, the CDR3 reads TGTGCCAGCAGCGCCTATGAAGCTTTCTTT.